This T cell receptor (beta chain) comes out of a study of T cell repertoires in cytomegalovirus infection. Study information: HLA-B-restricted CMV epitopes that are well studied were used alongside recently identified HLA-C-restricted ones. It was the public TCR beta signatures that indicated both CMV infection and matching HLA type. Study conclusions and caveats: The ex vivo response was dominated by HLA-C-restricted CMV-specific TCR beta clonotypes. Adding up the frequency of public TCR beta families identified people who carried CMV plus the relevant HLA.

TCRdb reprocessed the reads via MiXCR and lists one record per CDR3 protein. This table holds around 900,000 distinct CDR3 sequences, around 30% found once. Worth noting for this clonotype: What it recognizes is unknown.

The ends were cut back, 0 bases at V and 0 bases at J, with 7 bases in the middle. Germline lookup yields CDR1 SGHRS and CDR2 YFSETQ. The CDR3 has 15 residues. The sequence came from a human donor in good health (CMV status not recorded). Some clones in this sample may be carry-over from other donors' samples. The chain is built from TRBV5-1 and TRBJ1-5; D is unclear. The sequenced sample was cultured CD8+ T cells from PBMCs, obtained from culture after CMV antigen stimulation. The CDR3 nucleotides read TGCGCCAGCAGCTTGGATACGAATAGCAATCAGCCCCAGCATTTT. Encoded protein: CASSLDTNSNQPQHF.